Presented here are 26 T cell receptor beta chains from one specimen sequenced in a study of blood T cell repertoires in COVID-19 (dated by TCRdb to about 2020). The library was generated by the immunoSEQ multiplex PCR assay. In its TCRdb copy, this immuneACCESS table keeps in-frame sequences only and misses some clones. Where compared with another copy, unresolved V genes explain less than half of these, and the others have no known cause. The sample records roughly 250,000 clones, 70% to 90% of which are singletons. The ten largest make up about 1% of the sample. The sample taken for sequencing was peripheral blood. These receptors all come from a woman aged 40 to 50 who had recovered from COVID-19.

This clone appeared once. The rearrangement links TRBV25-1 to TRBJ2-1; D may be TRBD2 (6 bases). The germline gives CDR1 MGHDK, CDR2 SYGVNS. CDR3 length: 15 amino acids. The V end was cut by 6 bases, the J end by 9 bases, with 21 bases between. The CDR3 DNA reads TGTGCCAGCAGCGACACCGGGACTCTCAGGGCTGAGCAGTTCTTC. Amino acids: CASSDTGTLRAEQFF.

The sample holds one count of this clone. This chain links TRBV9 with TRBJ2-1, with a possible D match to TRBD2 (6 bases). The CDR3 is made up of 15 amino acids. The V end lost 4 bases, the J end lost 2 bases, and 13 bases lay between the germline ends. Looked up from germline, CDR1 is SGDLS and CDR2 is YYNGEE. The CDR3 is CASSPLATPYNEQFF. The DNA for the CDR3 is TGTGCCAGCAGCCCCCTAGCGACCCCCTACAATGAGCAGTTCTTC.

This clone was seen more than once but under ten times. This chain joins TRBV6-2 or TRBV6-3 and TRBJ1-1; no clear D gene. This CDR3 comprises 13 residues. Germline V lookup: CDR1 MNHEY, CDR2 SVGEGT. The ends were cut back, 6 bases at V and 2 bases at J, with 10 bases in the middle. This CDR3 is CASSKDLNTEAFF. The CDR3 DNA follows: TGTGCCAGCAGCAAAGACTTAAACACTGAAGCTTTCTTT.

The rearrangement joins TRBV12-3 or TRBV12-4 to TRBJ1-1; D perhaps matches TRBD1 (6 bases). The germline V and J ends were trimmed by 7 bases and 8 bases, with 17 bases remaining between them. This CDR3 has 13 residues. The CDR3 here is CASTRPLGAEAFF. The CDR3 DNA is TGTGCCAGCACCCGCCCCCTGGGGGCCGAAGCTTTCTTT.

J is TRBJ2-7 and V is TRBV9; a possible D gene is TRBD1 (5 bases). This CDR3 region has 15 residues. Germline V CDR1 and CDR2: SGDLS, YYNGEE. The V and J ends lost 0 bases and 0 bases respectively, with 10 bases between them. CDR3 DNA sequence: TGTGCCAGCAGCGTAGGGGGCCTGAGCTCCTACGAGCAGTACTTC. Its protein is CASSVGGLSSYEQYF.

The V and J genes are TRBV7-2 and TRBJ1-6; possibly TRBD1 for D (5 bases). CDR1 is SGHTA and CDR2 is FQGNSA in the germline V gene. CDR3 length: 15 residues. With 4 bases removed from V and 4 bases from J, the gap between germline ends came to 11 bases. CDR3 sequence reads: CASSSQTEYNSPLHF. The CDR3 nucleotides read TGTGCCAGCAGCTCCCAGACAGAATATAATTCACCCCTCCACTTT. The full variable domain, rest sourced from reference TRBV7-2 and TRBJ1-6, is GAGVSQSPSNKVTEKGKDVELRCDPISGHTALYWYRQSLGQGLEFLIYFQGNSAPDKSGLPSDRFSAERTGGSVSTLTIQRTQQEDSAVYLCASSSQTEYNSPLHFGNGTRLTVT.

The J gene is TRBJ2-7, the V gene TRBV5-1; no clear D. Trimming took off 0 bases at V and 6 bases at J, with 10 bases between the two ends. CDR3 length equals 13 residues. Germline V gene lookup returns CDR1 SGHRS and CDR2 YFSETQ. The CDR3 region is CASSLDSWSEQYF. The CDR3 bases are TGCGCCAGCAGCTTGGACTCCTGGAGCGAGCAGTACTTC.

The V and J genes are TRBV9 and TRBJ2-7; 7 nucleotides line up with TRBD1. Trimming cost V 0 bases and J 4 bases; bases outside gene matches: 7. From germline, CDR1 is SGDLS and CDR2 YYNGEE. CDR3 length: 15 amino acids. The CDR3 region has the DNA TGTGCCAGCAGCGTAGGATGGGGGACAGCTTACGAGCAGTACTTC. It encodes CASSVGWGTAYEQYF.

The chain has TRBV16 and TRBJ2-7; 9 nucleotides align to TRBD1. Trimming at V came to 4 bases and at J to 2 bases, leaving 3 bases not matched to a gene. Per the germline V gene, CDR1 is KGHSY and CDR2 is FQNENV. CDR3 length equals 14 residues. The CDR3 reads CASSLTGGAYEQYF. CDR3 bases: TGTGCCAGCAGCCTGACAGGGGGGGCCTACGAGCAGTACTTC. The variable domain in full, completed from reference TRBV16 and TRBJ2-7, reads GEEVAQTPKHLVRGEGQKAKLYCAPIKGHSYVFWYQQVLKNEFKFLISFQNENVFDETGMPKERFSAKCLPNSPCSLEIQATKLEDSAVYFCASSLTGGAYEQYFGPGTRLTVT.

The chain is built from TRBV10-3 and TRBJ2-1; D is unclear. This CDR3 region has 14 residues. The germline CDR1 and CDR2 sequences are ENHRY and SYGVKD. V was shortened by 10 bases and J by 4 bases, with 17 bases between the two germline ends. CDR3 nucleotide sequence: TGTGCCACCAATCCCGGAGTTGGGTACAATGAGCAGTTCTTC. This encodes CATNPGVGYNEQFF.

The chain joins TRBV9 to TRBJ2-5, with 7 nucleotides matching TRBD1. There are 16 residues in the CDR3. CDR1 is SGDLS, CDR2 YYNGEE, per germline. Trimming took 0 bases from V and 5 from J; bases not matched to a gene: 10. CDR3 nucleotides: TGTGCCAGCAGCGTAGCCCTCCCGCCACAGGGGGAGACCCAGTACTTC. Translation: CASSVALPPQGETQYF.

The chain combines TRBV6-2 or TRBV6-3 with TRBJ1-1; D remains unclear. This CDR3 comprises 15 residues. CDR1 MNHEY and CDR2 SVGEGT come from the germline V gene. V was shortened by 0 bases and J by 4 bases, with 12 bases between the two germline ends. The CDR3 sequence: CASSYSLAGGTEAFF. As DNA, the CDR3 is TGTGCCAGCAGTTACTCCCTGGCTGGCGGCACTGAAGCTTTCTTT.

The V call is TRBV24-1, the J call TRBJ2-2, with a tentative D call TRBD2 (5 bases). This CDR3 contains 15 residues. V shed 4 bases and J shed 5 bases, with 13 bases lying between them. Germline V CDR1 and CDR2: KGHDR, SFDVKD. This CDR3 reads CATSDSRSGTGELFF. The CDR3, as DNA: TGTGCCACCAGTGACTCTCGGTCGGGAACCGGGGAGCTGTTTTTT.

The chain recombines TRBV2 with TRBJ2-1; TRBD2 aligns across 12 bases. The CDR3 is 15 amino acids. The junction had 3 bases not matched to a gene; V was cut back by 7 bases and J by 2 bases. Germline V gene data show CDR1 as SNHLY and CDR2 as FYNNEI. This CDR3 is CASTRLAGAYNEQFF. Here the CDR3 DNA reads TGTGCCAGCACCCGACTAGCGGGAGCCTACAATGAGCAGTTCTTC. The full variable domain, with the rest looked up from reference TRBV2 and TRBJ2-1, is EPEVTQTPSHQVTQMGQEVILRCVPISNHLYFYWYRQILGQKVEFLVSFYNNEISEKSEIFDDQFSVERPDGSNFTLKIRSTKLEDSAMYFCASTRLAGAYNEQFFGPGTRLTVL.

This chain links TRBV30 with TRBJ1-5; perhaps TRBD1 as D (6 bases). The CDR3 contains 13 residues. Trimming cost V 2 bases and J 9 bases, with 14 bases left between them. Germline CDR1 and CDR2: GTSNPN and SVGIG (reference sequence). The CDR3 sequence: CAWSTGPQGPQHF. The DNA for the CDR3 is TGTGCCTGGAGTACAGGGCCCCAAGGGCCCCAGCATTTT.

The gene calls are TRBV24-1 and TRBJ1-1; D perhaps matches TRBD1 (6 bases). CDR1 is KGHDR and CDR2 is SFDVKD in the germline V gene. The V end lost 8 bases, the J end lost 0 bases, and 12 bases lay between the germline ends. CDR3 length equals 14 residues. The CDR3 sequence is CATKLGAVNTEAFF. CDR3 nucleotides: TGTGCCACCAAACTGGGGGCAGTGAACACTGAAGCTTTCTTT.

This chain joins TRBV11-2 and TRBJ2-7, with 9 bases lining up with TRBD2. Trimming took 3 bases from V and 7 from J; bases not matched to a gene: 7. The CDR3 has 14 amino acids. Per the germline V gene, CDR1 is SGHAT and CDR2 is FQNNGV. DNA of the CDR3: TGTGCCAGCAGCTTTGGCGGGAGGGCGGGGGAGCAGTACTTC. Its translation: CASSFGGRAGEQYF. Full variable domain (missing parts from reference TRBV11-2 and TRBJ2-7): EAGVAQSPRYKIIEKRQSVAFWCNPISGHATLYWYQQILGQGPKLLIQFQNNGVVDDSQLPKDRFSAERLKGVDSTLKIQPAKLEDSAVYLCASSFGGRAGEQYFGPGTRLTVT.

The chain combines TRBV25-1 with TRBJ1-2, with D maybe TRBD1 (5 bases). The CDR3 loop spans 16 amino acids. CDR1 and CDR2 from the germline V gene are MGHDK and SYGVNS. Trimming took off 0 bases at V and 6 bases at J, with 17 bases between the two ends. Here the CDR3 DNA reads TGTGCCAGCAGTGAATATAACCCCCGCAGGGTGGATGGCTACACCTTC. It is translated as CASSEYNPRRVDGYTF.

The gene calls are TRBV19 and TRBJ2-3; 14 bases fit TRBD2. This CDR3 contains 16 residues. Germline values: CDR1 LNHDA, CDR2 SQIVND (reference sequence). V lost 6 bases to trimming and J lost 6 bases; unmatched junction nucleotides: 8. In nucleotides, the CDR3 is TGTGCCAGTAGCCCGGGACTAGCGGGGGCCGCGGATACGCAGTATTTT. As protein: CASSPGLAGAADTQYF. The full variable domain, in which reference TRBV19 and TRBJ2-3 provide the parts outside the CDR3, is DGGITQSPKYLFRKEGQNVTLSCEQNLNHDAMYWYRQDPGQGLRLIYYSQIVNDFQKGDIAEGYSVSREKKESFPLTVTSAQKNPTAFYLCASSPGLAGAADTQYFGPGTRLTVL.

The genes are TRBV6-2 or TRBV6-3 and TRBJ1-5; D perhaps matches TRBD1 (6 bases). This CDR3 is built from 19 residues. With 4 bases removed from V and 1 base from J, the gap between germline ends came to 23 bases. From germline, CDR1 is MNHEY and CDR2 SVGEGT. CDR3 in DNA: TGTGCCAGCAGTTCCCCGACCACGCCGGGGGGCGGGAGCAATCAGCCCCAGCATTTT. It translates to CASSSPTTPGGGSNQPQHF.

The chain combines TRBV27 with TRBJ2-7, with no clear D. The CDR3 loop spans 14 amino acids. Trimming cost V 5 bases and J 2 bases, with 13 bases left between them. Germline loops: CDR1 MNHEY, CDR2 SMNVEV (reference sequence). CDR3 sequence (DNA): TGTGCCAGCAGTCCCCGCCCCGCGCCCTACGAGCAGTACTTC. Its translation is CASSPRPAPYEQYF.

J is TRBJ1-1 and V is TRBV3-1 (or the pseudogene TRBV3-2), with D possibly TRBD1 on 5 matching bases. V was cut by 1 base and J by 5 bases, with 8 bases left in between. The CDR3 sequence is 13 residues long. CDR1 is LGHDT and CDR2 is YNNKEL in the germline V gene (reference sequence). CDR3 sequence: CASSQGGGTEAFF. As DNA, the CDR3 is TGTGCCAGCAGCCAAGGGGGGGGGACTGAAGCTTTCTTT.

V usage is TRBV7-8 and J usage is TRBJ1-1; D is unresolved. The CDR3 has 14 residues. V was pared by 4 bases and J by 0 bases, with 9 bases between. The germline gives CDR1 SGHVS, CDR2 FQNEAQ. The CDR3 protein is CASSWAALNTEAFF. For the CDR3, the DNA is TGTGCCAGCAGCTGGGCCGCGTTGAACACTGAAGCTTTCTTT.

The V and J genes are TRBV7-9 and TRBJ2-3, with a weak D call TRBD2 (5 bases). This CDR3 is built from 13 residues. The germline V and J ends were trimmed by 5 bases and 8 bases, with 14 bases remaining between them. Germline CDR1 is SEHNR and CDR2 is FQNEAQ (reference sequence). The CDR3 loop is CASSPTRAGTQYF. DNA for the CDR3: TGTGCCAGCAGCCCAACCCGGGCGGGTACGCAGTATTTT.

The rearrangement links TRBV5-6 to TRBJ2-2; D not certain. V was trimmed by 4 bases and J by 4 bases, leaving 11 bases between them. The CDR3 totals 14 residues. Germline CDR1 reads SGHDT; CDR2 reads YYEEEE. The CDR3 bases are TGTGCCAGCAGCCTAGGTGGCCCCACCGGGGAGCTGTTTTTT. This translates into CASSLGGPTGELFF.

This rearrangement joins TRBV4-3 to TRBJ1-1; D unclear. With 5 bases removed from V and 0 bases from J, the gap between germline ends came to 13 bases. The germline V gene has CDR1 LGHNA and CDR2 YSLEER. This CDR3 contains 15 residues. CDR3 sequence (DNA): TGCGCCAGCAGCGGGGTGGGAGCCCTGAACACTGAAGCTTTCTTT. This gives the protein CASSGVGALNTEAFF.